The present entry profiles one T cell receptor (beta chain) with its context. This clonotype was seen more than once but under ten times. Its antigen is not yet known. It has no much larger one-base neighbor in the sample; base qualities were not kept. The sample is drawn from a study of T-cell memory formation after mild COVID-19 (dated by TCRdb to about 2021). Concerning the study at large: TCR sequence clusters from the two donors were largely donor specific. In a couple of donors, T-cell clones that expanded and contracted after mild COVID-19 were followed by sequencing TCRalpha and TCRbeta repertoires longitudinally. The cohort comprised two young, previously healthy adult volunteers, one female and one male.

Ficoll-Paque density gradient centrifugation was used to isolate PBMCs. The instrument was an Illumina NovaSeq 6000. TCRalpha and TCRbeta cDNA libraries were built by 5'RACE with constant-segment primers, adding sample barcodes and unique molecular identifiers. Trizol reagent was used to extract RNA from every sample. The libraries were amplified in two PCR steps, and the second step added a second sample barcode and Illumina TruSeq adapters. Sequencing of libraries was performed on an Illumina NovaSeq with 2 x 150 bp paired-end reads. The authors' analysis ran thus. The reads were demultiplexed and collapsed into UMI-guided consensus sequences using migec v1.2.7. Using mixcr v2.1.11, UMI consensuses were aligned to TRA and TRB V and J templates and then assembled into clonotypes. A clonotype was counted as expanded or contracted only if both edgeR and NoisET called the change significant, with noise models trained on biological replicates. For edgeR calls, the cutoffs were a false discovery rate-adjusted p below 0.01 and a log2 fold-change threshold of 1. As an exploratory analysis of dynamics, max-normalized trajectories of the 1000 most abundant clonotypes were examined with PCA combined with hierarchical clustering. The CD4 or CD8 phenotype of responding clones was assigned using the separately sequenced CD4+ and CD8+ repertoires. TCRdb handled the public reads itself, with Q25 trimming in fastp and clone calling in MiXCR, and kept productive beta chains. Every entry covers one CDR3 protein and lists the most common genes and DNA from its rows. These V and J calls originate from TCRdb's pipeline instead of the authors' own analysis. In this sample the table shows 250,000 to 400,000 distinct CDR3 sequences, roughly an eighth of which occur a single time. Roughly 23% of the sample belongs to the ten largest clones.

Broader findings and caveats from the paper: SARS-CoV-2 specificity of the second-wave clones peaking on day 37 was not confirmed. Balanced CD4/CD8 phenotypes were observed for clones contracting from day 15 to 85, whereas a bias towards CD4+ was observed for a second wave of clones expanding from day 15 to 37. Only a couple of mild cases were covered by the study, and larger cohorts that include severe cases with pre-infection samples were considered necessary. Contracting CD4+ clones appeared mostly in the CM and EM memory subsets, whereas CD8+ clones were enriched in EMRA. Some responding clones were found in pre-infection memory, which suggests that pre-existing cross-reactive memory T cells took part in the SARS-CoV-2 response.

From the germline V gene (reference sequence), CDR1 is DFQATT and CDR2 is SNEGSKA. Including cysteine and phenylalanine, the CDR3 has 16 amino acids. The DNA shown is the 48-base CDR3, in frame from base 1. V ends up 2 bases short and J 8 bases short, with an unmatched junction base count of 12. The TCR sequence derives from a man younger than 30 who had mild COVID-19 (a few samples of this study predate the infection). The sample titles of this study are shuffled in the database, so cell type and time point are left out; the donor was told from shared clones. The sequenced sample was PBMCs or a T cell subset sorted from them (not recorded which). The sequence joins TRBV20-1 to TRBJ2-3, with 11 bases matching TRBD2. The sequenced DNA: TGCAGTGCTAGACATAGCGGGGGGGCGCACTTGAGTACGCAGTATTTT. Its translation is CSARHSGGAHLSTQYF.